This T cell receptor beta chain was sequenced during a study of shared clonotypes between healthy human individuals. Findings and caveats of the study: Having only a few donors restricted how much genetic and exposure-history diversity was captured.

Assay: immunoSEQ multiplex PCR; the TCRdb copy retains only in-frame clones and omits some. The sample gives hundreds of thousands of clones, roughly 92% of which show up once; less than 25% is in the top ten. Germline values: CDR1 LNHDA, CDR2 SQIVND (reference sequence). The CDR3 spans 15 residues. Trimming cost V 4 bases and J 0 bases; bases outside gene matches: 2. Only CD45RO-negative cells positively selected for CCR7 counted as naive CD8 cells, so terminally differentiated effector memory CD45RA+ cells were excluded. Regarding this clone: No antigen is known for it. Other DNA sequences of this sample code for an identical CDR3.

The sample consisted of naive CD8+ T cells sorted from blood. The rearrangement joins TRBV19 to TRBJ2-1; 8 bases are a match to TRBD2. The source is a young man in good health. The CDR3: CASSSGGSSYNEQFF. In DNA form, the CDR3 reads TGTGCCAGTAGTAGCGGGGGGAGCTCCTACAATGAGCAGTTCTTC.